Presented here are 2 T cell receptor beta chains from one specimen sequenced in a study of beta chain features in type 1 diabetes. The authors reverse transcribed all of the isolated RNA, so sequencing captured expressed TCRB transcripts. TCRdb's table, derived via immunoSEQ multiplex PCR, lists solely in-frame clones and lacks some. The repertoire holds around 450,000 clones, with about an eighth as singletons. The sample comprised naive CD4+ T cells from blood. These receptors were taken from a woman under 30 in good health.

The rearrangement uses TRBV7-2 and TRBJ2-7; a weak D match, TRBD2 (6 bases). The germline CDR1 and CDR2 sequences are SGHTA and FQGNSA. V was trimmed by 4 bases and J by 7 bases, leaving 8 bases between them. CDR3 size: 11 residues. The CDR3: CASSSGGEQYF. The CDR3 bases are TGTGCCAGCAGCTCCGGGGGAGAGCAGTACTTC.

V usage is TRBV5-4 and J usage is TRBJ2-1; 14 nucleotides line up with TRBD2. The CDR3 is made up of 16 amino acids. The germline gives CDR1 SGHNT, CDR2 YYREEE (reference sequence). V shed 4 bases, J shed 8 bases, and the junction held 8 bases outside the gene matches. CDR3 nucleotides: TGTGCCAGCAGCCGGACCGGGACTAGCGGGAGCTATGAGCAGTTCTTC. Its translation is CASSRTGTSGSYEQFF.